This T cell receptor beta chain appears in the sequencing data of a study of sequential checkpoint blockade in melanoma. The germline CDR1 and CDR2 sequences are MNHGY and SAAAGT. The CDR3 extends over 14 amino acids. Trimming cost V 2 bases and J 8 bases; bases outside gene matches: 5. TCRdb keeps only in-frame clones here, not all; method: immunoSEQ multiplex PCR. The profile shows some 8,800 clones, roughly 24% of them singletons. This clone was counted ten times or more. Stated treatment: randomized to nivolumab then ipilimumab (arm A) or the reverse (arm B). The TCR sequence derives from a human donor with melanoma. The rearrangement uses TRBV6-8 and TRBJ1-4; TRBD1 matches 7 bases. Sample: tumor tissue (inferred from file names), taken from a patient given nivolumab and ipilimumab in sequence. The CDR3 DNA reads as TGTGCCAGCAGTTACAGGGGGCTCGGGGAAAAACTGTTTTTT. This translates into CASSYRGLGEKLFF.